The 32 T cell receptor beta chains in this list originate from one sample, sequenced in a study of T cell repertoires in cytomegalovirus infection. Each CDR3 protein is one row after TCRdb ran MiXCR on the reads. Of just under 550,000 distinct CDR3 sequences in the sample, around a quarter were seen once. Sequencing used PBMCs. The receptors stem from a human donor in good health (CMV status not recorded). Some clones in this sample may be carry-over from other donors' samples.

This rearrangement joins TRBV24-1 to TRBJ2-3; maybe TRBD2 (5 bases). The germline CDR1 and CDR2 sequences are KGHDR and SFDVKD. The CDR3 length is 14 residues. The V end lost 5 bases, the J end lost 4 bases, and 12 bases lay between the germline ends. CDR3 region: CATSGRERADTQYF. The CDR3 DNA sequence: TGTGCCACCAGTGGTCGGGAACGGGCAGATACGCAGTATTTT.

The chain couples TRBV28 to TRBJ1-1; D possibly corresponds to TRBD1 (5 bases). The CDR3 covers 14 residues. Germline CDR1 is MDHEN and CDR2 is SYDVKM. Trimming removed 3 bases at V and 0 bases at J, with 8 bases between. For the CDR3, the DNA is TGTGCCAGCAGTTTGGGACTAGTGAACACTGAAGCTTTCTTT. This sequence encodes CASSLGLVNTEAFF.

This clonotype was recorded at least ten times. The gene calls are TRBV7-2 and TRBJ2-7; 10 bases agree with TRBD2. Germline V gives CDR1 SGHTA, CDR2 FQGNSA. The CDR3 is made up of 15 amino acids. V lost 5 bases, J lost 7 bases, and 11 bases stayed unmatched. The CDR3 DNA reads as TGTGCCAGCAGCCAAAGGACTAGCGGCGTAAGGGAGCAGTACTTC. Its translation is CASSQRTSGVREQYF.

The rearrangement joins TRBV7-2 to TRBJ2-4; no firm D call. V was pared by 1 base and J by 6 bases, with 13 bases between. Per germline, CDR1 SGHTA and CDR2 FQGNSA. This CDR3 comprises 15 residues. The CDR3 region has the DNA TGTGCCAGCAGCTTAGGAGTGGCCTGGGGAAACATTCAGTACTTC. Translated: CASSLGVAWGNIQYF.

The chain links TRBV18 to TRBJ2-1; a possible D gene is TRBD1 (7 bases). In germline, CDR1 is KGHSH, CDR2 LQKENI. Deletions cut 5 bases from V and 9 bases from J, with 20 bases between. The CDR3 covers 15 residues. CDR3 DNA: TGTGCCAGCTCATCCCCAGGGGGGTTGGCAAGTGAGCAGTTCTTC. Amino acids: CASSSPGGLASEQFF.

The chain uses TRBV6-8 and TRBJ1-2; 7 bases map to TRBD1. The CDR3 runs 14 residues. Trimming took 0 bases from V and 6 from J; bases not matched to a gene: 4. The germline gives CDR1 MNHGY, CDR2 SAAAGT. In nucleotides, the CDR3 is TGTGCCAGCAGTTACTCGACACAGGGGAATGGCTACACCTTC. Encoded protein: CASSYSTQGNGYTF.

This chain joins TRBV9 and TRBJ1-3; D uncertain. Germline V lookup: CDR1 SGDLS, CDR2 YYNGEE. This CDR3 has 12 residues. The V end lost 4 bases, the J end lost 9 bases, and 11 bases lay between the germline ends. The CDR3 region has the DNA TGTGCCAGCAGCCCCCAGCGCGGCACCATATATTTT. Translating gives CASSPQRGTIYF.

V is TRBV2 and J is TRBJ2-7; TRBD1 agrees at 10 bases. V gave up 6 bases and J gave up 3 bases; unmatched junction bases: 5. The CDR3 has 14 residues. Germline CDR1 is SNHLY and CDR2 is FYNNEI. CDR3 sequence (DNA): TGTGCCAGCAGGGTACGGACAGGGGGCTACGAGCAGTACGTC. The encoded protein is CASRVRTGGYEQYV.

The V and J genes are TRBV6-6 and TRBJ2-7; D is possibly TRBD1 (6 bases). The germline gives CDR1 MNHNY, CDR2 SVGAGI (reference sequence). V was trimmed by 7 bases and J by 6 bases, leaving 13 bases between them. The CDR3 is 12 amino acids. The chain's CDR3 is CASTGQLSEQYF. Written as DNA, the CDR3 is TGTGCCAGCACCGGACAGTTGAGCGAGCAGTACTTC.

The V and J genes are TRBV20-1 and TRBJ1-3; D is possibly TRBD1 (5 bases). Trimming took 3 bases from V and 4 from J, leaving 22 bases between them. The CDR3 extends over 17 amino acids. Germline assignment: CDR1 DFQATT and CDR2 SNEGSKA (reference sequence). Written as DNA, the CDR3 is TGCAGTGCTAGGAGGGGCAAAGGAGATCGGGGCGGAAACACCATATATTTT. This sequence encodes CSARRGKGDRGGNTIYF.

This clonotype was detected ten times or more. The genes are TRBV11-1 and TRBJ2-7; 8 bases are a match to TRBD1. CDR1 SGHAT and CDR2 FQDESV come from the germline V gene (reference sequence). The CDR3 has 15 residues. The V segment lost 5 bases and the J segment 2 bases; nucleotides outside the gene matches: 8. CDR3 in DNA: TGTGCCAGCAGCCCCCCCGACAGGGGACCCTACGAGCAGTACTTC. Its translation is CASSPPDRGPYEQYF. Complete variable domain (other parts from reference TRBV11-1 and TRBJ2-7): EAEVAQSPRYKITEKSQAVAFWCDPISGHATLYWYRQILGQGPELLVQFQDESVVDDSQLPKDRFSAERLKGVDSTLKIQPAELGDSAMYLCASSPPDRGPYEQYFGPGTRLTVT.

This clonotype was observed a handful of times. The chain has TRBV28 and TRBJ1-1; D may be TRBD1 (6 bases). Germline CDR1 reads MDHEN; CDR2 reads SYDVKM. CDR3 size: 15 residues. Trimming cost V 5 bases and J 1 base, with 14 bases left between them. This CDR3 is CASSALQGGNTEAFF. CDR3 nucleotides: TGTGCCAGCAGTGCTCTACAGGGTGGGAACACTGAAGCTTTCTTT.

As regards this clonotype: One end of the junction fails to match germline, which may point to a read error. The rearrangement uses TRBV10-3 and TRBJ2-5; tentatively, D is TRBD2 (7 bases). In germline, CDR1 is ENHRY, CDR2 SYGVKD. The CDR3 spans 9 residues. The CDR3 DNA sequence: TGTGCCATCAACTTCGGGGGGCCTTTC. This sequence encodes CAINFGGPF.

The gene calls are TRBV13 and TRBJ2-7; 7 positions agree with TRBD1. Unmatched junction bases numbered 7, after V lost 5 bases and J lost 0 bases. The length of the CDR3 is 15 residues. CDR1 is PRHDT, CDR2 FYEKMQ, per germline (reference sequence). CDR3 nucleotides: TGTGCCAGCAGCATATTGACAGGGCGCTCCTACGAGCAGTACTTC. Amino acid sequence: CASSILTGRSYEQYF.

V and J are TRBV12-3 or TRBV12-4 and TRBJ1-6, with 10 positions matching TRBD1. The CDR3 is made up of 15 amino acids. V gave up 6 bases and J gave up 6 bases; unmatched junction bases: 5. CDR3 DNA sequence: TGTGCCAGCAGCTCTAGGGACAGGGGTAATTCACCCCTCCACTTT. Protein product: CASSSRDRGNSPLHF.

Concerning this clonotype itself: At one boundary the junction diverges from the germline segment, which might be a read error. This sequence joins TRBV4-3 and TRBJ2-4, with D maybe TRBD1 (6 bases). The CDR3 runs 19 residues. Germline CDR1 reads LGHNA; CDR2 reads YSLEER. DNA for the CDR3: TGCGCCAGCAGCCAAGGGGGGTGGGCAGGGAGTGGGGGCAAAGACATTCAGTACTTC. Amino acid sequence: CASSQGGWAGSGGKDIQYF.

V and J are TRBV12-3 or TRBV12-4 and TRBJ1-2; D is undetermined. Trimming stripped 4 bases from V and 4 bases from J, with 7 bases between. The CDR3 contains 12 residues. Here the CDR3 reads CASSSEGYGYTF. DNA of the CDR3: TGTGCCAGCAGTTCGGAAGGCTATGGCTACACCTTC.

The genes are TRBV9 and TRBJ2-3; perhaps D is TRBD1 or TRBD2 (6 bases each). Germline CDR1 reads SGDLS; CDR2 reads YYNGEE. The V gene lost 4 bases and the J gene lost 3 bases, with 12 bases spanning the gap. The CDR3 extends over 14 amino acids. For the CDR3, the DNA is TGTGCCAGCAGCTGGCAGGGGAGGACAGATACGCAGTATTTT. Protein: CASSWQGRTDTQYF.

Many counts were recorded for this clonotype. The chain employs TRBV27 and TRBJ1-2; 7 bases are a match to TRBD1. After removal of 5 bases from V and 4 bases from J, the junction contained 10 bases not matched to a gene. The CDR3 covers 15 residues. Germline CDR1 reads MNHEY; CDR2 reads SMNVEV (reference sequence). The CDR3, as DNA: TGTGCCAGCAGTCCTCCGGGACAGTCGATCTATGGCTACACCTTC. This encodes CASSPPGQSIYGYTF.

This clonotype appeared a few times. The J gene is TRBJ2-1, the V gene TRBV20-1; D is uncertain. This CDR3 contains 11 residues. The germline V gene has CDR1 DFQATT and CDR2 SNEGSKA (reference sequence). The V and J ends lost 2 bases and 7 bases respectively, with 6 bases between them. The DNA for the CDR3 is TGCAGTGCTAGAAGGCAGAATGAGCAGTTCTTC. Its translation is CSARRQNEQFF.

CDR3 in amino acids: CASSLGLAGGTYQETQYF. CDR3 in DNA: TGTGCCAGCAGCTTGGGACTAGCGGGAGGGACGTACCAAGAGACCCAGTACTTC. The chain employs TRBV7-3 and TRBJ2-5; 16 positions match TRBD2. The germline V gene has CDR1 SGHTA and CDR2 FQGTGA. V was clipped by 3 bases and J by 0 bases; unmatched bases: 4. The CDR3 has 18 amino acids.

The chain couples TRBV11-2 to TRBJ2-2, with D possibly matching TRBD2 (6 bases). With 5 bases removed from V and 3 bases from J, the gap between germline ends came to 25 bases. CDR3 length: 19 residues. CDR1 and CDR2 (germline): SGHAT, FQNNGV. The CDR3 DNA reads TGTGCCAGCAGCCCCGAACAATTCACGCTCGGGAGAGACACCGGGGAGCTGTTTTTT. Protein product: CASSPEQFTLGRDTGELFF.

The chain employs TRBV6-2 or TRBV6-3 and TRBJ1-1; D remains unclear. Trimming pared 0 bases from V and 7 bases from J, leaving 12 bases between. This CDR3 is 14 amino acids long. Germline V gene lookup returns CDR1 MNHEY and CDR2 SVGEGT. The chain's CDR3 is CASSYSGSGNEAFF. DNA for the CDR3: TGTGCCAGCAGTTACTCCGGCTCGGGTAATGAAGCTTTCTTT.

The V call is TRBV29-1, the J call TRBJ2-3, with TRBD2 matching over 13 bases. CDR3 length: 15 amino acids. The ends lost 3 bases at V and 3 bases at J; junction bases unmatched: 3. Per the germline V gene, CDR1 is SQVTM and CDR2 is ANQGSEA. CDR3 loop: CSVDRTSGGTDTQYF. The CDR3 DNA reads as TGCAGCGTTGATCGGACTAGCGGGGGTACAGATACGCAGTATTTT.

This clonotype showed up just a few times. V and J are TRBV12-3 or TRBV12-4 and TRBJ1-2; TRBD1 aligns across 8 bases. V dropped 0 bases and J dropped 6; count of bases not matched to a gene: 0. This CDR3 has 13 amino acids. CDR3 DNA sequence: TGTGCCAGCAGTTTAGCCAGGGGGCATGGCTACACCTTC. Encoded protein: CASSLARGHGYTF.

This clonotype was seen once. This rearrangement joins TRBV29-1 to TRBJ2-3; either TRBD1 or TRBD2 may supply D (5 bases each). Trimming pared 0 bases from V and 0 bases from J, leaving 13 bases between. The CDR3 runs 16 residues. The germline CDR1 and CDR2 sequences are SQVTM and ANQGSEA. CDR3 coding DNA: TGCAGCGTTGAAGATCTTTCAGGGAGAAGCACAGATACGCAGTATTTT. Its translation is CSVEDLSGRSTDTQYF.

The V call is TRBV4-1, the J call TRBJ2-5; the match to TRBD2 covers 8 bases. With 0 bases clipped from V and 2 bases from J, the junction kept 8 bases outside the gene matches. CDR3 size: 17 residues. Germline loops: CDR1 MGHRA, CDR2 YSYEKL. The chain's CDR3 is CASSQDPTSARQETQYF. Here the CDR3 DNA reads TGCGCCAGCAGCCAAGACCCGACTAGCGCTAGACAAGAGACCCAGTACTTC.

The chain has TRBV9 and TRBJ2-7, with TRBD2 matching over 8 bases. Germline CDR1 reads SGDLS; CDR2 reads YYNGEE. The CDR3 is 16 residues long. V lost 0 bases to trimming and J lost 1 base; unmatched junction nucleotides: 6. The CDR3 DNA sequence: TGTGCCAGCAGCGTAGCGGGAGCGGGAGCATCCTACGAGCAGTACTTC. Its protein product is CASSVAGAGASYEQYF. The full variable domain, completed using reference TRBV9 and TRBJ2-7, is DSGVTQTPKHLITATGQRVTLRCSPRSGDLSVYWYQQSLDQGLQFLIQYYNGEERAKGNILERFSAQQFPDLHSELNLSSLELGDSALYFCASSVAGAGASYEQYFGPGTRLTVT.

This clonotype was counted only a few times. The CDR3 here is CASSREGNNLYEQYF. CDR3 bases: TGTGCCAGCAGCCGGGAGGGGAATAACCTCTACGAGCAGTACTTC. V gene TRBV7-2 combines with J gene TRBJ2-7; 8 bases agree with TRBD2. CDR1 is SGHTA, CDR2 FQGNSA, per germline. The CDR3 extends over 15 amino acids. The V segment lost 5 bases and the J segment 3 bases; nucleotides outside the gene matches: 9.

This clonotype came up a few times. The V and J genes are TRBV13 and TRBJ1-2, with D possibly TRBD1 on 5 matching bases. Germline assignment: CDR1 PRHDT and CDR2 FYEKMQ (reference sequence). This CDR3 has 17 residues. The ends were cut back, 5 bases at V and 0 bases at J, with 19 bases in the middle. The CDR3 loop reads CASSARVGRQSNYGYTF. The CDR3, as DNA: TGTGCCAGCAGCGCGCGGGTTGGGCGACAGTCTAACTATGGCTACACCTTC. The full variable domain, rest sourced from reference TRBV13 and TRBJ1-2, is AAGVIQSPRHLIKEKRETATLKCYPIPRHDTVYWYQQGPGQDPQFLISFYEKMQSDKGSIPDRFSAQQFSDYHSELNMSSLELGDSALYFCASSARVGRQSNYGYTFGSGTRLTVV.

V is TRBV6-6 and J is TRBJ1-2; weak D call: TRBD1 (5 bases). V was shortened by 0 bases and J by 3 bases, with 17 bases between the two germline ends. The length of the CDR3 is 17 residues. Germline CDR1 and CDR2: MNHNY and SVGAGI (reference sequence). The DNA for the CDR3 is TGTGCCAGCAGTTACTCGAAGGTTGACCGGGACCACTATGGCTACACCTTC. This codes for CASSYSKVDRDHYGYTF.

This clonotype was counted between two and nine times. This CDR3 reads CASSVGLAGVYEQFF. CDR3 DNA sequence: TGTGCCAGCAGCGTCGGACTAGCGGGAGTCTATGAGCAGTTCTTC. The chain has TRBV9 and TRBJ2-1; 13 nucleotides line up with TRBD2. The junction had 4 bases not matched to a gene; V was cut back by 2 bases and J by 8 bases. This CDR3 region has 15 residues. Germline V gene sequence: CDR1 SGDLS, CDR2 YYNGEE.